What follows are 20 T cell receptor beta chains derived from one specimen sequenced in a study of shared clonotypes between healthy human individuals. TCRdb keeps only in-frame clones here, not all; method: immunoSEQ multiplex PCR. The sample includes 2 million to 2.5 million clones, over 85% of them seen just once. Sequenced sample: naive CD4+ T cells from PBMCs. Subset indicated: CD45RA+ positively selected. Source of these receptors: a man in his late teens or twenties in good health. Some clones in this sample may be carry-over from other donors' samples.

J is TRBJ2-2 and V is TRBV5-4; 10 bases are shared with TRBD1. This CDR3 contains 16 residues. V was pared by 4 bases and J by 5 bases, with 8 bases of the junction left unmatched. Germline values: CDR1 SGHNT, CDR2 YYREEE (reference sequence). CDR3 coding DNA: TGTGCCAGCAGCCCCGGGGGGACAGGGGAAACCGGGGAGCTGTTTTTT. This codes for CASSPGGTGETGELFF.

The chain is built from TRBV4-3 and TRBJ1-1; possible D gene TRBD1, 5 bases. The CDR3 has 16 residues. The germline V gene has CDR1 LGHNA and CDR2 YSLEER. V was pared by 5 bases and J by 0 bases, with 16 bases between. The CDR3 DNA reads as TGCGCCAGCAGCGCAGGAATCCAGGGCATGAACACTGAAGCTTTCTTT. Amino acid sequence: CASSAGIQGMNTEAFF.

The CDR3 sequence: CSVPIPGQVYEQYF. As DNA, the CDR3 is TGCAGCGTTCCTATCCCGGGACAGGTATACGAGCAGTACTTC. The J gene is TRBJ2-7, the V gene TRBV29-1; 8 bases are a match to TRBD1. The J segment lost 4 bases and the V segment lost 5 bases, leaving 10 bases of the junction unmatched. This CDR3 has 14 residues. Germline lookup yields CDR1 SQVTM and CDR2 ANQGSEA.

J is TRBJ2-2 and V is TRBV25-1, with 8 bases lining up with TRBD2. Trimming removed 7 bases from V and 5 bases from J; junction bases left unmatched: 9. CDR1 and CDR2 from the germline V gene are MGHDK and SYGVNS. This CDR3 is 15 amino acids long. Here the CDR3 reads CASTGGGPLTGELFF. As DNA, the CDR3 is TGTGCCAGCACCGGGGGGGGCCCTTTGACCGGGGAGCTGTTTTTT.

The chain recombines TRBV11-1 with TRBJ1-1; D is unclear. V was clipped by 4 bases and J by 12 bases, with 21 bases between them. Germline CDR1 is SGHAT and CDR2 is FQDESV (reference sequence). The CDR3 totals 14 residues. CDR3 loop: CASSSRSGGDKPFF. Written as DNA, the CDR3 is TGTGCCAGCAGCTCAAGGTCAGGTGGTGACAAACCTTTCTTT. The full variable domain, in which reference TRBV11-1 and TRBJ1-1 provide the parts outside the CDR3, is EAEVAQSPRYKITEKSQAVAFWCDPISGHATLYWYRQILGQGPELLVQFQDESVVDDSQLPKDRFSAERLKGVDSTLKIQPAELGDSAMYLCASSSRSGGDKPFFGQGTRLTVV.

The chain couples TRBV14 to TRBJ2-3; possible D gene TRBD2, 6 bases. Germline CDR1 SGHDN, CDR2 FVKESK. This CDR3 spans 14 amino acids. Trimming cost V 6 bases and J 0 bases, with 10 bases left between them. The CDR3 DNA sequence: TGTGCCAGCAGAGGCGGGACTAGCACAGATACGCAGTATTTT. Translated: CASRGGTSTDTQYF.

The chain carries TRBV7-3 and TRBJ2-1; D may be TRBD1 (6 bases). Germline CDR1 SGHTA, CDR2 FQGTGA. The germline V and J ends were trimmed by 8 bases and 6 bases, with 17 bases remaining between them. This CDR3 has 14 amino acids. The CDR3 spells CASSHQGRFNEQFF. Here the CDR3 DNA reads TGTGCCAGCTCCCATCAGGGGCGCTTCAATGAGCAGTTCTTC.

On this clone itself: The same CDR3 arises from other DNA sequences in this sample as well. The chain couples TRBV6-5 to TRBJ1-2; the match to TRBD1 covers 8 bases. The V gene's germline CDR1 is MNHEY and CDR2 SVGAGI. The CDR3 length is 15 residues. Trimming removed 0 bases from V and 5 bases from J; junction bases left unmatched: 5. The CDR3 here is CASSYSDRGGYGYTF. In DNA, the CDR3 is TGTGCCAGCAGTTACTCTGACAGGGGAGGATATGGCTACACCTTC.

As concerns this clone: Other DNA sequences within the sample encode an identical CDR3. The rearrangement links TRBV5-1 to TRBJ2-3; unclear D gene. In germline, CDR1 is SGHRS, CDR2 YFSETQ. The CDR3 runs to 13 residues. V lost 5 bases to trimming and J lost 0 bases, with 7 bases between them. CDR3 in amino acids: CASSLESTDTQYF. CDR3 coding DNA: TGCGCCAGCAGTCTTGAAAGCACAGATACGCAGTATTTT.

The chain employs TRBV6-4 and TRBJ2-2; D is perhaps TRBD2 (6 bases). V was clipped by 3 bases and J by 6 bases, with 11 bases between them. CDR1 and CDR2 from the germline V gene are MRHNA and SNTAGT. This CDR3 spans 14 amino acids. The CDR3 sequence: CASSDWSGAGELFF. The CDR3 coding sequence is TGTGCCAGCAGTGATTGGTCGGGAGCCGGGGAGCTGTTTTTT.

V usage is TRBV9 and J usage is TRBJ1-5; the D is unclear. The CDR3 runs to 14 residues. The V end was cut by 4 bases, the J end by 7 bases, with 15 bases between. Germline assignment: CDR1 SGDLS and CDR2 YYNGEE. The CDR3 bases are TGTGCCAGCAGCCCCTTCGGGTCTGGGCAGCCCCAGCATTTT. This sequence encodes CASSPFGSGQPQHF.

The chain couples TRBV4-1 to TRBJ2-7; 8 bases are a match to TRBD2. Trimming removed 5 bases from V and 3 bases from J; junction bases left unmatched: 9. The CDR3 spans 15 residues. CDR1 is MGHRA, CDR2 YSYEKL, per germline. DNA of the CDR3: TGCGCCAGCAGCTCCAGACAGAGCGGGAGCTACGAGCAGTACTTC. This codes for CASSSRQSGSYEQYF.

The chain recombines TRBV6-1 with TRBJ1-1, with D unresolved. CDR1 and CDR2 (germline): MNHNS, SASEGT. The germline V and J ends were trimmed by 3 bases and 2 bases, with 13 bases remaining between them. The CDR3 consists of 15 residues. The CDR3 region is CASSDSYRTNTEAFF. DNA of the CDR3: TGTGCCAGCAGTGATAGCTACAGAACAAACACTGAAGCTTTCTTT.

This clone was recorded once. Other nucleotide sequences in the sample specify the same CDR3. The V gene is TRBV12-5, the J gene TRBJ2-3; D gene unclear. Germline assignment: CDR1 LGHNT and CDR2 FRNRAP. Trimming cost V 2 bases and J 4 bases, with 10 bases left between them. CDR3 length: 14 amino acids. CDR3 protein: CASGLSGGADTQYF. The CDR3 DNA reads TGTGCTAGTGGTTTGTCAGGTGGGGCAGATACGCAGTATTTT.

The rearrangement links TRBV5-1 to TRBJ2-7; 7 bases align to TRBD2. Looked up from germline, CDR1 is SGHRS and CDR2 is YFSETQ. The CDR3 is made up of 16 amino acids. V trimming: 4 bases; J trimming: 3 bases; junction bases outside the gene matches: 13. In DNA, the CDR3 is TGCGCCAGCAGCCCGGCTTTGGCGGGACTAAACTACGAGCAGTACTTC. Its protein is CASSPALAGLNYEQYF. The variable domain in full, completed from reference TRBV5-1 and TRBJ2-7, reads KAGVTQTPRYLIKTRGQQVTLSCSPISGHRSVSWYQQTPGQGLQFLFEYFSETQRNKGNFPGRFSGRQFSNSRSEMNVSTLELGDSALYLCASSPALAGLNYEQYFGPGTRLTVT.

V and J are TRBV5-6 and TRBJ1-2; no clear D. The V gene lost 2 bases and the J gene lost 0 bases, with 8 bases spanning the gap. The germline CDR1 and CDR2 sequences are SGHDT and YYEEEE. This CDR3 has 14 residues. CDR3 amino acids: CASSFTRTNYGYTF. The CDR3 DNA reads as TGTGCCAGCAGCTTTACAAGAACTAACTATGGCTACACCTTC.

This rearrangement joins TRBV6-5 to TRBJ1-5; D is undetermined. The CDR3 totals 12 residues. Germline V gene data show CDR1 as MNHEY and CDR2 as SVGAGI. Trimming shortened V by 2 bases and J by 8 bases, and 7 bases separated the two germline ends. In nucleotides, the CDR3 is TGTGCCAGCAGTTACACCCCAAAGCCCCAGCATTTT. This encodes CASSYTPKPQHF.

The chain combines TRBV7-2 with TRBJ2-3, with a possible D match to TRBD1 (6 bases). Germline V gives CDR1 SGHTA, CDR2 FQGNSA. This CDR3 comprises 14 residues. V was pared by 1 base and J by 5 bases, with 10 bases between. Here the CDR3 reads CASSLVAGVDTQYF. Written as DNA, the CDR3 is TGTGCCAGCAGCTTAGTGGCAGGGGTAGATACGCAGTATTTT.

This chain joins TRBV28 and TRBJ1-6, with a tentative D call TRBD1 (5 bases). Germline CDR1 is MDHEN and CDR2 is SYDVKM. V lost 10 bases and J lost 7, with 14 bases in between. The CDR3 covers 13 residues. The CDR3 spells CATGTGRNSPLHF. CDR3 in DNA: TGTGCCACCGGGACCGGACGAAATTCACCCCTCCACTTT. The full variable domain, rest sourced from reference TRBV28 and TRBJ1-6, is DVKVTQSSRYLVKRTGEKVFLECVQDMDHENMFWYRQDPGLGLRLIYFSYDVKMKEKGDIPEGYSVSREKKERFSLILESASTNQTSMYLCATGTGRNSPLHFGNGTRLTVT.

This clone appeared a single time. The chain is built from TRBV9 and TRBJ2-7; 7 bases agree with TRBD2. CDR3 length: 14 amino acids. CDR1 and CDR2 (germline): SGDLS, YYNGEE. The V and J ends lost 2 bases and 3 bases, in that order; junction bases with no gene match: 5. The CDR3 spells CASSVALADYEQYF. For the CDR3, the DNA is TGTGCCAGCAGCGTGGCCCTAGCGGACTACGAGCAGTACTTC.